This T cell receptor beta chain was retrieved from a study of beta chain features in type 1 diabetes. Study findings and constraints: More deletions and fewer insertions at VDJ junctions were found in patients with type 1 diabetes. In every one of the four CD4+ subsets, TCRB CDR3s were moderately but significantly shorter in Type 1 diabetes patients. The study found that naive, central memory and Treg TCRB repertoires appeared more similar in patients than in healthy donors.

On this clone itself: The antigen remains undetermined.

Over 95% purity was reached by all sorted populations. The V and J ends lost 3 bases and 5 bases, in that order; junction bases with no gene match: 9. Germline CDR1 and CDR2: SGHTA and FQGNSA. The CDR3 is made up of 15 amino acids. The whole isolated RNA underwent reverse transcription, so sequencing captured expressed TCRB transcripts. The data were produced by immunoSEQ multiplex PCR, yet TCRdb's version contains in-frame clones alone and is incomplete. The sample records fewer than 900,000 clones, roughly 15% being singletons. The J gene is TRBJ2-7, the V gene TRBV7-2; TRBD1 matches at 8 bases. The receptor comes from a woman aged 18-29 years in good health. Sequencing was carried out using naive CD4+ T cells from blood. The CDR3 DNA reads as TGTGCCAGCAGCTTGCACGGACAGGGACGGAACGAGCAGTACTTC. This translates into CASSLHGQGRNEQYF.